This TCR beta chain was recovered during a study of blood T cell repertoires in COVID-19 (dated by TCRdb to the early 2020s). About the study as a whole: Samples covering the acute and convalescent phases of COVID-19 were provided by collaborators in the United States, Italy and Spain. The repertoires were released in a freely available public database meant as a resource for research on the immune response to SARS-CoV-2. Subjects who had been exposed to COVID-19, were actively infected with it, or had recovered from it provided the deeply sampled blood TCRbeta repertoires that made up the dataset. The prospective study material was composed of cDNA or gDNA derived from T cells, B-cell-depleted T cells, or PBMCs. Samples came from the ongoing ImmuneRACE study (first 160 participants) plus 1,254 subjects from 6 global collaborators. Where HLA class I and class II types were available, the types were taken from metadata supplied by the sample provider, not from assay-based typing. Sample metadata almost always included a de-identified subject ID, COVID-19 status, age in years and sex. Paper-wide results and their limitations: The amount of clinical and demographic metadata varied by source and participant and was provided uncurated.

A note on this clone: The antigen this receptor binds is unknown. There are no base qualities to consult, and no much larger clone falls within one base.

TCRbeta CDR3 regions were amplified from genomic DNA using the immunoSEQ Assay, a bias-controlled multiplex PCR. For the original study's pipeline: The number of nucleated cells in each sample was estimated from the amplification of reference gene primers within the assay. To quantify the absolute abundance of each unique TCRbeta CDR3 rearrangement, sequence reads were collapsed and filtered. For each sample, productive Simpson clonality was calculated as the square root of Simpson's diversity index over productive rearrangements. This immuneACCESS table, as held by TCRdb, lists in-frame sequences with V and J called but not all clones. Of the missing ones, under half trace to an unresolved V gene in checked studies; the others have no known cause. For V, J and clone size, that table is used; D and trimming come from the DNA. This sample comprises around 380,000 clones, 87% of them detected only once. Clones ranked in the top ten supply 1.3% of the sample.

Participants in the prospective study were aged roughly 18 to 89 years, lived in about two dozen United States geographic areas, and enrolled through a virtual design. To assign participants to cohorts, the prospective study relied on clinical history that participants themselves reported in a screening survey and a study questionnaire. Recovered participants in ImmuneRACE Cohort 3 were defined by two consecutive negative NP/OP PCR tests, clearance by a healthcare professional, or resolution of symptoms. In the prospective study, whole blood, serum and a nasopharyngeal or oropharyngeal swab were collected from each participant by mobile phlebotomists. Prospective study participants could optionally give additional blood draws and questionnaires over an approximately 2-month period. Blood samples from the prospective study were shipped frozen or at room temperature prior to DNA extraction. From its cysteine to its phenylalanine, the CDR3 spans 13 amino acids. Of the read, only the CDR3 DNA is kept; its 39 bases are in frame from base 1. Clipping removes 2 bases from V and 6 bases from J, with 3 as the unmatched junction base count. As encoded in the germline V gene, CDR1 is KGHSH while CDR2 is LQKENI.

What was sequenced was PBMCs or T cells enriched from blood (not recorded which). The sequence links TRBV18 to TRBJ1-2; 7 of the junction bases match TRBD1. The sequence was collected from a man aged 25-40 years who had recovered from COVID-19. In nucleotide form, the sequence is TGTGCCAGCTCACCAACAGGGGACGATGGCTACACCTTC. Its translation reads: CASSPTGDDGYTF.